The 18 T cell receptor beta chains below all came from one sample that was sequenced in a study of T cell responses to AZD1222 COVID-19 vaccine. TCRdb's copy holds only in-frame clones and misses some; the assay was immunoSEQ multiplex PCR. The sample comprises roughly 91,000 clones, about 92% of which are singletons, and over 2% rests with the top ten. Sequences were derived from peripheral blood, sampled on day 0 of AZD1222 vaccination. The receptor set was obtained from an adult in good health.

The gene calls are TRBV12-3 or TRBV12-4 and TRBJ2-7, with 8 bases lining up with TRBD2. The CDR3 spans 11 residues. J was trimmed by 4 bases and V by 11 bases; bases with no gene match: 4. The CDR3 DNA reads as TGTGCCTCGGGGGGGGTATACGAGCAGTACTTC. Encoded protein: CASGGVYEQYF.

V usage is TRBV3-1 (or the pseudogene TRBV3-2) and J usage is TRBJ1-1; D is uncertain. Between the trimmed V and J ends, which lost 4 bases and 6 bases, there was a span of 15 bases. Germline assignment: CDR1 LGHDT and CDR2 YNNKEL (reference sequence). The CDR3 extends over 14 amino acids. Here the CDR3 DNA reads TGTGCCAGCAGCCCAGTCCGGGGTCGTGCTGAAGCTTTCTTT. Translating gives CASSPVRGRAEAFF.

CDR3 nucleotides: TGTGCCAGTAGCAACCCGGGACAACTAAACTATGGCTACACCTTC. It specifies CASSNPGQLNYGYTF. The genes are TRBV19 and TRBJ1-2, with D possibly TRBD1 on 6 matching bases. CDR1 LNHDA and CDR2 SQIVND come from the germline V gene (reference sequence). Trimming shortened V by 6 bases and J by 2 bases, and 16 bases separated the two germline ends. The CDR3 consists of 15 residues.

This clone was seen just once. This chain uses TRBV29-1 with TRBJ1-1, with TRBD1 matching 10 bases. This CDR3 spans 12 amino acids. V lost 6 bases, J lost 6 bases, and 4 bases stayed unmatched. The germline V gene has CDR1 SQVTM and CDR2 ANQGSEA. CDR3 DNA sequence: TGCAGCGTCGGACAGGGGGTCTCTGAAGCTTTCTTT. This translates into CSVGQGVSEAFF.

This sequence joins TRBV19 and TRBJ1-2; 7 positions agree with TRBD1. V lost 6 bases, J lost 3 bases, and 4 bases stayed unmatched. The CDR3 runs 13 residues. CDR1 and CDR2 (germline): LNHDA, SQIVND (reference sequence). The CDR3 region has the DNA TGTGCCAGTAGCCCAGACAGGGACTATGGCTACACCTTC. Its translation: CASSPDRDYGYTF.

V usage is TRBV11-2 and J usage is TRBJ1-1; D not resolved. The germline V gene encodes CDR1 SGHAT and CDR2 FQNNGV. The CDR3 is made up of 14 amino acids. The V end was cut by 2 bases, the J end by 1 base, with 8 bases between. The CDR3 loop reads CASSLLTGNTEAFF. CDR3 nucleotide sequence: TGTGCCAGCAGCTTACTGACGGGGAACACTGAAGCTTTCTTT.

The V call is TRBV6-5, the J call TRBJ1-1; maybe TRBD1 (6 bases). Per germline, CDR1 MNHEY and CDR2 SVGAGI. This CDR3 is built from 14 residues. V lost 2 bases and J 5 bases, leaving 12 bases between the germline ends. Here the CDR3 DNA reads TGTGCCAGCAGTTACGGGGGGCCCGAGACTGAAGCTTTCTTT. It yields the protein CASSYGGPETEAFF.

The J gene is TRBJ2-6, the V gene TRBV5-1; D may be TRBD1 (6 bases). The ends were cut back, 2 bases at V and 2 bases at J, with 8 bases in the middle. The CDR3 length is 15 residues. Germline lookup yields CDR1 SGHRS and CDR2 YFSETQ. In DNA, the CDR3 is TGCGCCAGCAGCTTACAGGGAGCTGGGGCCAACGTCCTGACTTTC. Amino acids: CASSLQGAGANVLTF.

V gene TRBV15 combines with J gene TRBJ2-7; 11 bases line up with TRBD1. Germline V gives CDR1 LNHNV, CDR2 YYDKDF (reference sequence). This CDR3 has 15 residues. The junction had 6 bases not matched to a gene; V was cut back by 8 bases and J by 0 bases. CDR3 sequence reads: CATLPDRGPSYEQYF. CDR3 in DNA: TGTGCCACCCTCCCGGACAGGGGGCCCTCCTACGAGCAGTACTTC.

The chain employs TRBV7-2 and TRBJ2-7; D not certain. The CDR3 extends over 13 amino acids. Per the germline V gene, CDR1 is SGHTA and CDR2 is FQGNSA. Between the trimmed V and J ends, which lost 4 bases and 5 bases, there was a span of 12 bases. DNA for the CDR3: TGTGCCAGCAGCTCTCTTGGGTCTCACGAGCAGTACTTC. Residues: CASSSLGSHEQYF.

This chain connects TRBV12-5 to TRBJ2-7; possibly TRBD2 for D (5 bases). CDR3 length: 16 residues. The ends were cut back, 6 bases at V and 5 bases at J, with 23 bases in the middle. Germline V lookup: CDR1 LGHNT, CDR2 FRNRAP. For the CDR3, the DNA is TGTGCTAGTGGGGGTTTATCGGACTCCTACGCCCACGAGCAGTACTTC. This codes for CASGGLSDSYAHEQYF.

As for this clone: This same CDR3 is encoded by further DNA sequences in the sample. The CDR3 reads CASSIGGSYEQYF. DNA of the CDR3: TGTGCCAGTAGTATCGGGGGGTCCTACGAGCAGTACTTC. The rearrangement uses TRBV19 and TRBJ2-7, with 7 bases matching TRBD2. The ends lost 3 bases at V and 1 base at J; junction bases unmatched: 0. Germline CDR1 and CDR2: LNHDA and SQIVND (reference sequence). This CDR3 is 13 amino acids long.

The rearrangement links TRBV15 to TRBJ2-1; 9 bases agree with TRBD2. Germline CDR1 is LNHNV and CDR2 is YYDKDF (reference sequence). V shed 1 base, J shed 4 bases, and the junction held 2 bases outside the gene matches. This CDR3 is built from 15 residues. CDR3 residues: CATSRGGRAYNEQFF. The CDR3, as DNA: TGTGCCACCAGCAGAGGCGGGAGGGCTTACAATGAGCAGTTCTTC.

The rearrangement links TRBV24-1 to TRBJ1-2; D ambiguous. CDR1 KGHDR and CDR2 SFDVKD come from the germline V gene. Trimming removed 4 bases from V and 8 bases from J, with 13 bases in between. The CDR3 is 13 amino acids. The CDR3 DNA reads TGTGCCACCAGTGAAAACGGGGAGGGAGGCTACACCTTC. Translation: CATSENGEGGYTF.

The chain recombines TRBV28 with TRBJ1-5, with 8 bases that match TRBD1. This CDR3 has 15 amino acids. J was trimmed by 3 bases and V by 6 bases; bases with no gene match: 7. Germline assignment: CDR1 MDHEN and CDR2 SYDVKM. The CDR3 here is CASRTQGGFNQPQHF. CDR3 coding DNA: TGTGCCAGCAGGACACAGGGGGGATTCAATCAGCCCCAGCATTTT. Variable domain in full (rest from reference TRBV28 and TRBJ1-5): DVKVTQSSRYLVKRTGEKVFLECVQDMDHENMFWYRQDPGLGLRLIYFSYDVKMKEKGDIPEGYSVSREKKERFSLILESASTNQTSMYLCASRTQGGFNQPQHFGDGTRLSIL.

The rearrangement uses TRBV6-5 and TRBJ1-1; D possibly corresponds to TRBD1 (5 bases). Germline V gene sequence: CDR1 MNHEY, CDR2 SVGAGI. V shed 6 bases and J shed 6 bases, with 14 bases lying between them. This CDR3 contains 13 residues. The CDR3 DNA reads as TGTGCCAGCAGAAAAGGGGCATCCCCTGAAGCTTTCTTT. Translating it yields CASRKGASPEAFF.

The chain uses TRBV5-1 and TRBJ1-1, with a tentative D call TRBD1 (6 bases). The V end lost 2 bases, the J end lost 5 bases, and 16 bases lay between the germline ends. Germline-derived CDR1 and CDR2 are SGHRS and YFSETQ. The CDR3 sequence is 15 residues long. This chain's CDR3 is CASSLDPGAGTEAFF. The CDR3 bases are TGCGCCAGCAGCTTAGATCCGGGGGCAGGGACTGAAGCTTTCTTT. Based on the CDR3 plus reference TRBV5-1 and TRBJ1-1, the full variable domain is KAGVTQTPRYLIKTRGQQVTLSCSPISGHRSVSWYQQTPGQGLQFLFEYFSETQRNKGNFPGRFSGRQFSNSRSEMNVSTLELGDSALYLCASSLDPGAGTEAFFGQGTRLTVV.

This rearrangement joins TRBV7-9 to TRBJ1-2; D not resolved. CDR3 length equals 12 residues. The V gene's germline CDR1 is SEHNR and CDR2 FQNEAQ (reference sequence). Trimming shortened V by 1 base and J by 4 bases, and 4 bases separated the two germline ends. The CDR3 protein is CASSLDGYGYTF. The CDR3 DNA is TGTGCCAGCAGCTTAGATGGCTATGGCTACACCTTC.